This T cell receptor beta chain was sequenced during a study of blood T cell repertoires in COVID-19. Across the whole study: Both acute and convalescent COVID-19 samples were obtained from the United States, Italy and Spain. T cells, B-cell-depleted T cells, or PBMCs provided the cDNA or gDNA that served as material.

Germline CDR1 and CDR2: ENHRY and SYGVKD. V lost 4 bases to trimming and J lost 6 bases; unmatched junction nucleotides: 10. This CDR3 is built from 16 residues. Measured with immunoSEQ multiplex PCR; TCRdb has only the in-frame clones, and not every one. The sample has 200,000 to 300,000 clones, approximately 82% seen once. The source is a man aged 40-49 years who had recovered from COVID-19. The chain couples TRBV10-3 to TRBJ1-2; TRBD1 matches 11 bases. The sample consisted of peripheral blood. Here the CDR3 reads CAISAGTGGILDGYTF. The CDR3 region has the DNA TGTGCCATCAGTGCCGGGACAGGGGGTATTCTGGATGGCTACACCTTC.